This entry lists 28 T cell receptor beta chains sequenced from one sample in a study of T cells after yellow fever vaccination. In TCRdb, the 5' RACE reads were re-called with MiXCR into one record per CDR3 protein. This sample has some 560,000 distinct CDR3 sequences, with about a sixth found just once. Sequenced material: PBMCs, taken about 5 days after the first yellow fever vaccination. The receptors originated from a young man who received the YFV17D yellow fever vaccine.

CDR3: CSAPRGGGAADTQYF. Here the CDR3 DNA reads TGCAGTGCTCCGAGAGGGGGGGGGGCGGCAGATACGCAGTATTTT. V is TRBV20-1 and J is TRBJ2-3; tentatively, D is TRBD2 (7 bases). The CDR3 runs to 15 residues. V lost 5 bases, J lost 4 bases, and 19 bases lay in between. From germline, CDR1 is DFQATT and CDR2 SNEGSKA (reference sequence).

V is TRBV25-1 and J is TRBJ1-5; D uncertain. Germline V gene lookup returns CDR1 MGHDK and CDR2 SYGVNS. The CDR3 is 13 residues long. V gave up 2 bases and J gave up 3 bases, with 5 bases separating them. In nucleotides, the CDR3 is TGTGCCAGCAGTGAAAATTACAATCAGCCCCAGCATTTT. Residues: CASSENYNQPQHF.

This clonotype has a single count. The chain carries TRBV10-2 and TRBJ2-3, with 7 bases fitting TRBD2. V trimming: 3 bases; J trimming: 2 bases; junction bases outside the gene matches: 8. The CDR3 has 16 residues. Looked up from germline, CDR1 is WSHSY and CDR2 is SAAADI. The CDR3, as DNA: TGCGCCAGCAGTGAACGGAGCGGGACCTACACAGATACGCAGTATTTT. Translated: CASSERSGTYTDTQYF.

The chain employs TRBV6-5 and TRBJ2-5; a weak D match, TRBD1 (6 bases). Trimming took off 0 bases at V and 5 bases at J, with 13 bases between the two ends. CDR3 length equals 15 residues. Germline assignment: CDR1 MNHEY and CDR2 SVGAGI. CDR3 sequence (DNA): TGTGCCAGCAGTTACTCAGGGACATCTCTCGAGACCCAGTACTTC. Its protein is CASSYSGTSLETQYF.

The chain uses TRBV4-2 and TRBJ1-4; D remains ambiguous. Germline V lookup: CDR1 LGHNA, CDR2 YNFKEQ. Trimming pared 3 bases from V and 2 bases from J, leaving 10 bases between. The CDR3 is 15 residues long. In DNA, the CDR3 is TGTGCCAGCAGCCAGGAGATGGTTACTAATGAAAAACTGTTTTTT. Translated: CASSQEMVTNEKLFF.

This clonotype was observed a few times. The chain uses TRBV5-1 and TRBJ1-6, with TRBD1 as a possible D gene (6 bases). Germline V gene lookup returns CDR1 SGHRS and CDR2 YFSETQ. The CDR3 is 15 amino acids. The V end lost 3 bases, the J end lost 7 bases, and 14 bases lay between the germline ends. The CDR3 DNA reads TGCGCCAGCAGCTATTCGACAGGCGGGAATTCACCCCTCCACTTT. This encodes CASSYSTGGNSPLHF.

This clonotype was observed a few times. DNA of the CDR3: TGCGCCAGCAGCTTGGTTGAGGCCGGGGCCCGAACCGGGGAGCTGTTTTTT. Encoded protein: CASSLVEAGARTGELFF. The V call is TRBV5-1, the J call TRBJ2-2; D is possibly TRBD1 or TRBD2 (5 bases each). Germline V gene data show CDR1 as SGHRS and CDR2 as YFSETQ. The CDR3 loop spans 17 amino acids. Trimming pared 0 bases from V and 5 bases from J, leaving 17 bases between.

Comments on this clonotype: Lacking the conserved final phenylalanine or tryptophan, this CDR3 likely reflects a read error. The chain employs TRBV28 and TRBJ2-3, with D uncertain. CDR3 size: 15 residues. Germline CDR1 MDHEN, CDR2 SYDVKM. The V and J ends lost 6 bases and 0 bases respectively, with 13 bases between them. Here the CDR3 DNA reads TGTGCCAGCAGCCCCCCCTTGGGGAGCACAGATACGCAGTATTCT. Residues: CASSPPLGSTDTQYS.

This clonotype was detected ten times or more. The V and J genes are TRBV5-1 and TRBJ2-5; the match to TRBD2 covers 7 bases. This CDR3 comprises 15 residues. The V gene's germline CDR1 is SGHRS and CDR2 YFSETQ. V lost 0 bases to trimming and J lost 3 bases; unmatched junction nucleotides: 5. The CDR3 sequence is CASSLEGLAEETQYF. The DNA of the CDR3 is TGCGCCAGCAGCTTGGAGGGTCTAGCGGAAGAGACCCAGTACTTC.

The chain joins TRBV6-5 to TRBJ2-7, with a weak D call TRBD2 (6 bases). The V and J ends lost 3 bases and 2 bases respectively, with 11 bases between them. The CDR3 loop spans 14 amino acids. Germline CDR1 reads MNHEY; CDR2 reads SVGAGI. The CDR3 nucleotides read TGTGCCAGCAGTTATCAAGGAGGGCCCTACGAGCAGTACTTC. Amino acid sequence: CASSYQGGPYEQYF.

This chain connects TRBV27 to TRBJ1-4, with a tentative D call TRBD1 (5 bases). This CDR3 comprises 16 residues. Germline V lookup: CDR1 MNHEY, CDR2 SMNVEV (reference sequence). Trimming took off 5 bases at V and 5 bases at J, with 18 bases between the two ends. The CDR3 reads CASSTEPGRLNEKLFF. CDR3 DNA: TGTGCCAGCAGTACCGAACCGGGACGACTAAATGAAAAACTGTTTTTT.

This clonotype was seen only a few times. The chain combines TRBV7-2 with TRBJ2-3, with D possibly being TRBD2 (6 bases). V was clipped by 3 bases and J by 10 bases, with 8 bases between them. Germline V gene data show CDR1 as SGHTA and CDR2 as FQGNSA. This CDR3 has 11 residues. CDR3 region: CASSFWGAQYF. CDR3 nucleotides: TGTGCCAGCAGCTTTTGGGGGGCGCAGTATTTT.

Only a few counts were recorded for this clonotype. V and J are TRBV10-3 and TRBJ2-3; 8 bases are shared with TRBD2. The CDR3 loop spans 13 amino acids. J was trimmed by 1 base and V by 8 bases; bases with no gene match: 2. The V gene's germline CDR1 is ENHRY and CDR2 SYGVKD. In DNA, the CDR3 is TGTGCCATCCATAGCGGGGGCACAGATACGCAGTATTTT. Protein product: CAIHSGGTDTQYF.

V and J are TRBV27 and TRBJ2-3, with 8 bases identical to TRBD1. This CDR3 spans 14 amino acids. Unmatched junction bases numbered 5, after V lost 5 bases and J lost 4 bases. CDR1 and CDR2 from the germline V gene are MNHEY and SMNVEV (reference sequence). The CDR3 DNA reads TGTGCCAGCAGTGCGAAACAGGGGGCAGATACGCAGTATTTT. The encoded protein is CASSAKQGADTQYF.

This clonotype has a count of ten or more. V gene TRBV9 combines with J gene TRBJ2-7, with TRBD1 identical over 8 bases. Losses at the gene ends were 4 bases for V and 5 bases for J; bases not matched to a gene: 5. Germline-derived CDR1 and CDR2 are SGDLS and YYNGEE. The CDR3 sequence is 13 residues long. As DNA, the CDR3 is TGTGCCAGCAGCCCTAACAGGGGGAACGAGCAGTACTTC. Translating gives CASSPNRGNEQYF.

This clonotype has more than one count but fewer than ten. The CDR3 protein is CASRATSGGRQETQYF. In nucleotides, the CDR3 is TGTGCCAGCAGGGCAACTAGCGGGGGGCGACAAGAGACCCAGTACTTC. J is TRBJ2-5 and V is TRBV7-2; the match to TRBD2 covers 12 bases. The CDR3 consists of 16 residues. The J segment lost 2 bases and the V segment lost 6 bases, leaving 7 bases of the junction unmatched. Germline loops: CDR1 SGHTA, CDR2 FQGNSA.

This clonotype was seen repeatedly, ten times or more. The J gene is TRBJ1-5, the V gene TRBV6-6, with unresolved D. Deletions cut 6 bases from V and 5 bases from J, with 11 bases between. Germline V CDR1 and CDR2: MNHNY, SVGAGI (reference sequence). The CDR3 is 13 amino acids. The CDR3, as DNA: TGTGCCAGCAGGCCCCAGCAAGATCAGCCCCAGCATTTT. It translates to CASRPQQDQPQHF.

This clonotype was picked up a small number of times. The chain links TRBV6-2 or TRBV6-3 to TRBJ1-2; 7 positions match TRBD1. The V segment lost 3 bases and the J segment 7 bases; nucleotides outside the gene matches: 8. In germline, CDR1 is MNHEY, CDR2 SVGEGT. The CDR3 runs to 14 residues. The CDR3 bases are TGTGCCAGCAGTTATGAGTCAGGGGGTTTTGGCTACACCTTC. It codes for CASSYESGGFGYTF.

The CDR3 coding sequence is TGTGCCAGCAGCGGACTAGCGGGGGGAGTGGATACGCAGTATTTT. Its translation: CASSGLAGGVDTQYF. This chain connects TRBV9 to TRBJ2-3; 13 positions match TRBD2. V shed 3 bases and J 6 bases; nucleotides not matched to a gene: 4. The CDR3 is 15 residues long. Germline V gene lookup returns CDR1 SGDLS and CDR2 YYNGEE.

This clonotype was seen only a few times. DNA for the CDR3: TGTGCCAGCAGCACAGGTGTGCGCTACGAGCAGTACGTC. This sequence encodes CASSTGVRYEQYV. The chain has TRBV7-2 and TRBJ2-7; tentatively, D is TRBD1 (5 bases). CDR1 is SGHTA, CDR2 FQGNSA, per germline. The germline V and J ends were trimmed by 5 bases and 3 bases, with 11 bases remaining between them. The CDR3 contains 13 residues.

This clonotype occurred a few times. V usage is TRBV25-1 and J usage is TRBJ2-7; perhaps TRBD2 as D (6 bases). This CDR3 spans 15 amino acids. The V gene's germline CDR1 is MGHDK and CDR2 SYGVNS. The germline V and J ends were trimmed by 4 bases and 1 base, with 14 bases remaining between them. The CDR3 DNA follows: TGTGCCAGCAGTGGCGGGACGTCGCCTTCCTACGAGCAGTACTTC. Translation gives CASSGGTSPSYEQYF.

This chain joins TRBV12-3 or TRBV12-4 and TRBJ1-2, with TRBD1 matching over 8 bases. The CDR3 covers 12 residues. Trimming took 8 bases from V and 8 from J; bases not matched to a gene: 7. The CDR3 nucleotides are TGTGCCAGCGGCTCAGGGGGCGCAGGCTACACCTTC. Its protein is CASGSGGAGYTF.

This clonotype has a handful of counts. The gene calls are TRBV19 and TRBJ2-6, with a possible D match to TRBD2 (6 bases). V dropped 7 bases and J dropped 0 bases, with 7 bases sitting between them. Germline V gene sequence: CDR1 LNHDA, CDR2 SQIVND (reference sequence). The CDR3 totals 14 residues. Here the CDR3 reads CASIGGSGANVLTF. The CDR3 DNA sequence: TGTGCCAGTATCGGGGGCTCTGGGGCCAACGTCCTGACTTTC.

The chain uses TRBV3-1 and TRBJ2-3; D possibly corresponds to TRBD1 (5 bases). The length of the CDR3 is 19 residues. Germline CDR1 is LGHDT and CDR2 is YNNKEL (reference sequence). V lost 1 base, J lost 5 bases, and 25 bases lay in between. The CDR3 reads CASSQAKAGPTVTGDTQYF. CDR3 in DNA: TGTGCCAGCAGCCAAGCAAAAGCCGGTCCAACAGTCACAGGAGATACGCAGTATTTT.

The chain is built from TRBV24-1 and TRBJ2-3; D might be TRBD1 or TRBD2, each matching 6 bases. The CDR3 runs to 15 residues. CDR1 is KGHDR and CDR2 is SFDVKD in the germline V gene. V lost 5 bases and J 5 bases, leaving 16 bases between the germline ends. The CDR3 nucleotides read TGTGCCACCAGTGGGGGGGCAGATTCGGGAGATACGCAGTATTTT. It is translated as CATSGGADSGDTQYF.

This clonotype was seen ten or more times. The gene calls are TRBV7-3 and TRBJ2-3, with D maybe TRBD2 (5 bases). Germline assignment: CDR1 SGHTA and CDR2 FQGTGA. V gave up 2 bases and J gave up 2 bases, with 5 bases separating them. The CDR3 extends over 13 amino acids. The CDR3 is CASSLDYTDTQYF. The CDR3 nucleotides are TGTGCCAGCAGCTTAGACTACACAGATACGCAGTATTTT.

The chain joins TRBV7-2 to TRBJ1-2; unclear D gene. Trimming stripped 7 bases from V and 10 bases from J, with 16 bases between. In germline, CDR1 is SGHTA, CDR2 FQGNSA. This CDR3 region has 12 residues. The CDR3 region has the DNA TGTGCCAGCATTCTTAGTCTTAGTGCCTACACCTTC. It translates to CASILSLSAYTF.

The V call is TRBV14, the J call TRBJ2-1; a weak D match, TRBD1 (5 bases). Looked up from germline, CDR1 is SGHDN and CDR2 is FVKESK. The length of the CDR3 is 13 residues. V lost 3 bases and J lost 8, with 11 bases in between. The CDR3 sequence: CASSQGHIYEQFF. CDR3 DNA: TGTGCCAGCAGCCAGGGGCATATCTATGAGCAGTTCTTC.